This T cell receptor beta chain originates from a study of OX40 agonist ivuxolimab in advanced cancers. Study-level findings and limits: In general, CD8+ T cells held more expanded clones than CD4+ did, on average. Dosing at 0.1 to 3.0 mg/kg was accompanied by clonal expansion of CD4+ and CD8+ blood T cells by week 6.

Profiled with immunoSEQ multiplex PCR; TCRdb holds only in-frame clones, not every one. The table shows 75,000 to 85,000 clones, with 87% occurring only once. In the case of this clone: The target antigen is unknown.

CDR3 length: 13 residues. Germline CDR1 reads SGHRS; CDR2 reads YFSETQ. Between the trimmed V and J ends, which lost 3 bases and 6 bases, there was a span of 12 bases. The TCR sequence derives from an adult with an advanced solid tumor such as melanoma, head and neck, liver or kidney cancer. The sequenced sample was CD4+ or CD8+ T cells sorted from blood, obtained in a trial of the OX40 agonist ivuxolimab. The chain uses TRBV5-1 and TRBJ2-5; D remains ambiguous. This chain's CDR3 is CASSSQYGQTQYF. The CDR3 DNA reads as TGCGCCAGCAGCTCCCAATATGGTCAGACCCAGTACTTC.